A selection of T cell receptor beta chains follows, all from one sample in a study of vaccination and CD4 T cells after COVID-19. Using its own MiXCR run on the PCR reads, TCRdb lists one record per CDR3 protein. The sample consists of 10,000 to 15,000 distinct CDR3 sequences, 53% of them appearing once. Their antigen targets remain unknown. The specimen sequenced was CD4+ T cells from blood, cultured in vitro. All receptors come from a human donor who had recovered from COVID-19. Each CDR3 is given without its conserved first and last residue. Fields, in order: V gene, D gene, J gene, CDR3 protein. D genes are given only for firm matches.

TRBV6-2/TRBV6-3	TRBD2	TRBJ2-4	ASVVRLAGGGSAKNIQY
TRBV20-1	NA	TRBJ1-1	SARRVNTEAF
TRBV6-2/TRBV6-3	NA	TRBJ1-1	ASSYDGNTEAF
TRBV20-1	NA	TRBJ1-1	SAILPGGTEAF
TRBV27	TRBD1	TRBJ1-1	ASSSGTGGSKTEAF
TRBV6-2/TRBV6-3	TRBD1	TRBJ1-2	ASSQTGSYGYT
TRBV6-2/TRBV6-3	NA	TRBJ2-2	ASSYSKTSINTGELF
TRBV7-9	NA	TRBJ1-1	ASRDTGTPEAF
TRBV5-5	NA	TRBJ2-5	ASSLGHSDQETQY
TRBV19	NA	TRBJ1-5	ASTPEGDQPQH
TRBV28	NA	TRBJ1-5	ASSPGRNNQPQH
TRBV12-3/TRBV12-4	TRBD2	TRBJ2-7	ASSSSGGTNEQY
TRBV12-3/TRBV12-4	NA	TRBJ2-2	ASSPARNTGELF
TRBV3-1	NA	TRBJ1-5	ASSGSRNQPQH
TRBV19	TRBD2	TRBJ2-1	ASTLSGSAYNEQF
TRBV6-2/TRBV6-3	NA	TRBJ1-1	ASSYRHREVVNTEAF
TRBV29-1	TRBD2	TRBJ2-4	SVEAASGRNEVKNIQY
TRBV23-1	NA	TRBJ1-1	ASSRWQGSLGKAF
TRBV20-1	NA	TRBJ2-2	SARDVGGNTGELF
TRBV6-1	NA	TRBJ1-5	ASTHLRQPQH
TRBV28	NA	TRBJ1-5	ASSLMTVVMPQH
TRBV6-1	NA	TRBJ2-7	ATRGASTYEQY
TRBV2	TRBD1	TRBJ1-1	ASRLDRDGTEAF
TRBV12-3/TRBV12-4	NA	TRBJ2-1	ASWQGYNEQF
TRBV20-1	TRBD1	TRBJ2-3	SARADGTASTDTQY
TRBV6-4	NA	TRBJ1-5	ASSLEGDQPQH
TRBV20-1	NA	TRBJ2-6	SASQFSGANVLT
TRBV6-2/TRBV6-3	NA	TRBJ1-1	ASSPDSPNTEAF
TRBV28	NA	TRBJ1-6	ASSPSGTSYNSPLH
TRBV20-1	NA	TRBJ1-5	SAAQGARNQPQH
TRBV20-1	TRBD2	TRBJ2-3	SAPGTSVSDTQY
TRBV20-1	TRBD2	TRBJ2-7	SATFAGLAGAYEQY
TRBV15	TRBD2	TRBJ2-1	ATSRDLGSGSEKFWNEQF
TRBV5-1	NA	TRBJ1-2	ASSFKGDYGYT
TRBV7-2	TRBD2	TRBJ2-7	ASSAGLAGTYEQY
TRBV6-5	NA	TRBJ1-1	ASSYSLTLMNTEAF
TRBV6-2/TRBV6-3	TRBD1	TRBJ2-7	ASRPGGDYEQY
TRBV7-9	NA	TRBJ2-5	ASSLTSTTLGETQY
TRBV2	NA	TRBJ1-5	ASSEGRQSNQPQH
TRBV6-2/TRBV6-3	TRBD1	TRBJ1-6	ATRDRTGSPLH
TRBV19	TRBD1	TRBJ1-5	ASSIRDRVAQPQH
TRBV10-1	NA	TRBJ2-5	ASSLGRSQETQY
TRBV11-2	NA	TRBJ1-1	ASSPPRGEAF
TRBV6-2/TRBV6-3	TRBD2	TRBJ2-1	ASLVDGGGRNEQF
TRBV6-5	TRBD1	TRBJ1-2	ASSSNTGGGGYT
TRBV4-3	NA	TRBJ1-2	ASSPGRWESRGYT
TRBV20-1	NA	TRBJ2-1	SARDDRTWEQF
TRBV6-1	TRBD1	TRBJ2-7	ASSEAPGQGAYEQY
TRBV6-2/TRBV6-3	TRBD1	TRBJ1-1	ASSLFDRVNTEAF
TRBV7-3	TRBD1	TRBJ1-1	ASSQQGGGNTEAF
TRBV5-1	TRBD2	TRBJ2-5	ASSLGLAGASGYQETQY
TRBV12-3/TRBV12-4	NA	TRBJ1-6	ASTSGTYNSPLH
TRBV27	NA	TRBJ1-1	ASSRGRVFDEAF
TRBV2	TRBD2	TRBJ2-1	ASSESLAGGNEQF